Here is one T cell receptor beta chain with its context. As handled by the study authors: Researchers report that nucleated cell counts were estimated from reference gene primer amplification. Here immunoSEQ multiplex PCR was the method, and the copy in TCRdb shows in-frame clones only, minus some. The V and J calls and clone size come from that table; D and trimming were worked out from the DNA. The data contain some 170,000 clones, approximately 88% of them singletons. The entry originates in a study of blood T cell repertoires in COVID-19. The J segment lost 2 bases and the V segment lost 0 bases, leaving 3 bases of the junction unmatched. This CDR3 is 16 amino acids long. Germline V gene data show CDR1 as LGHNT and CDR2 as FRNRAP.

This receptor was identified in a woman aged 50 to 60 with acute or convalescent COVID-19. Material for sequencing was peripheral blood. The rearrangement links TRBV12-5 to TRBJ1-4, with 7 nucleotides matching TRBD1. The CDR3 DNA sequence: TGTGCTAGTGGTTTGGTGGCAGGGGGGACTAATGAAAAACTGTTTTTT. Translation: CASGLVAGGTNEKLFF. Full variable domain (outside the CDR3, taken from reference TRBV12-5 and TRBJ1-4): DARVTQTPRHKVTEMGQEVTMRCQPILGHNTVFWYRQTMMQGLELLAYFRNRAPLDDSGMPKDRFSAEMPDATLATLKIQPSEPRDSAVYFCASGLVAGGTNEKLFFGSGTQLSVL.